This paragraph covers one T cell receptor (beta chain) sequence. The assay was immunoSEQ multiplex PCR, and TCRdb's table has in-frame clones only and misses some. The top ten hold roughly 0.84% of the sample, which has about 500,000 clones, 80% to 90% seen once. These data come from a study of blood T cell repertoires in COVID-19. Unmatched junction bases numbered 9, after V lost 2 bases and J lost 9 bases. The CDR3 has 16 amino acids. Germline-derived CDR1 and CDR2 are MNHNS and SASEGT. This chain joins TRBV6-1 and TRBJ2-2, with 10 bases aligning to TRBD2. The sequenced material came from peripheral blood. The receptor's source is a man aged 18 to 35 with COVID-19, enrolled during active disease. The CDR3 DNA sequence: TGTGCCAGCAGTGAAAGGGGGGCACTAGCGGGACGGGAGCTGTTTTTT. It yields the protein CASSERGALAGRELFF.